This TCR beta chain was sequenced during a study of metastatic and nonmetastatic thyroid tumors. Whole-study results and caveats: Malignant thyroid tumors reportedly had TCR beta diversity that was significantly higher than in benign nodules, in blood and tumor.

MiXCR was used by TCRdb to re-call the PCR reads. This table holds some 19,000 clones, roughly 25% found once. Comments on this clone: Its antigen remains unknown.

This CDR3 has 14 residues. V was trimmed by 4 bases and J by 6 bases, leaving 12 bases between them. The germline CDR1 and CDR2 sequences are LGHDT and YNNKEL (reference sequence). There were no patients who had received any treatment before thyroid surgery. The sequence derives from a male donor with papillary thyroid cancer or a benign thyroid nodule (not recorded which). Some clones in this sample may be carry-over from other donors' samples. The gene calls are TRBV3-1 and TRBJ2-2; no reliable D call. Material for sequencing was blood. The CDR3 loop reads CASSLPSRSGELFF. As DNA, the CDR3 is TGTGCCAGCAGCCTCCCCTCCCGGTCCGGGGAGCTGTTTTTT.